What follows are 28 T cell receptor beta chains derived from one specimen sequenced in a study of T cells in Graves' hyperthyroidism and ophthalmopathy. Template material for amplifying TCR beta CDR3 regions consisted of RNA transcripts. A first-round RT-PCR of the TCR CDR3 used the HTBI primer set. TCRdb re-analysed the multiplex PCR reads in MiXCR, keeping a single row per CDR3 protein. The data hold about half a million distinct CDR3 sequences, with under 25% observed a single time. Sequenced material: blood. The receptors here all came from a woman in her seventies with Graves' ophthalmopathy.

A few counts support this clonotype. The V gene is TRBV20-1, the J gene TRBJ1-6, with a possible D match to TRBD1 (5 bases). There are 15 residues in the CDR3. V was clipped by 1 base and J by 9 bases, with 16 bases between them. Germline V lookup: CDR1 DFQATT, CDR2 SNEGSKA (reference sequence). CDR3 amino acids: CSARGGAGEGSPLHF. The CDR3, as DNA: TGCAGTGCTAGAGGAGGGGCGGGAGAGGGTTCACCCCTCCACTTT.

As to this clonotype: A much more abundant neighbour one base away suggests this may be a read error. This chain links TRBV2 with TRBJ1-2; D perhaps matches TRBD1 (5 bases). The germline V gene has CDR1 SNHLY and CDR2 FYNNEI. The CDR3 extends over 15 amino acids. The germline V and J ends were trimmed by 8 bases and 10 bases, with 26 bases remaining between them. The CDR3 bases are TGTGCCAGCCAGCCCTTAGGACAACGGATTGATGCCTACACCTTC. This gives the protein CASQPLGQRIDAYTF.

The V gene is TRBV7-3, the J gene TRBJ1-2, with TRBD1 identical over 7 bases. The CDR3 sequence is 13 residues long. Trimming took 0 bases from V and 6 from J; bases not matched to a gene: 1. Looked up from germline, CDR1 is SGHTA and CDR2 is FQGTGA. Here the CDR3 DNA reads TGTGCCAGCAGCTTAACAGGGGGCCATGGCTACACCTTC. This encodes CASSLTGGHGYTF.

This chain connects TRBV7-2 to TRBJ2-5; D gene uncertain. The CDR3 runs 14 residues. Germline assignment: CDR1 SGHTA and CDR2 FQGNSA. Trimming took 1 base from V and 1 from J, leaving 7 bases between them. The CDR3 here is CASSLEYVQETQYF. The CDR3 coding sequence is TGTGCCAGCAGCTTAGAGTACGTCCAAGAGACCCAGTACTTC.

The chain recombines TRBV7-9 with TRBJ1-1, with a tentative D call TRBD1 (5 bases). The CDR3 has 17 amino acids. Germline CDR1 and CDR2: SEHNR and FQNEAQ (reference sequence). V shed 1 base and J shed 2 bases, with 17 bases lying between them. The CDR3 loop is CASSLVATTQGNTEAFF. CDR3 DNA: TGTGCCAGCAGCTTAGTAGCGACAACCCAGGGAAACACTGAAGCTTTCTTT.

This clonotype was found many times. The chain uses TRBV15 and TRBJ2-1; possibly TRBD1 or TRBD2 for D (5 bases each). Germline V gene sequence: CDR1 LNHNV, CDR2 YYDKDF (reference sequence). This CDR3 comprises 14 residues. Trimming stripped 4 bases from V and 6 bases from J, with 13 bases between. The CDR3 coding sequence is TGTGCCACCAGCAAACGAGGGGTGATCAATGAGCAGTTCTTC. It specifies CATSKRGVINEQFF.

This clonotype was observed many times. The CDR3 DNA reads as TGTGCCAGCAGCTTGGGCCCCGACTCGGGCTACGAGCAGTACTTC. Translation: CASSLGPDSGYEQYF. This sequence joins TRBV11-2 and TRBJ2-7, with no clear D. Trimming left V 3 bases short and J 3 bases short, with 15 bases between. Germline V gene lookup returns CDR1 SGHAT and CDR2 FQNNGV. The CDR3 length is 15 residues.

The sample holds a few counts of this clonotype. The chain recombines TRBV5-1 with TRBJ1-2; 11 bases align to TRBD1. This CDR3 has 15 residues. Germline CDR1 and CDR2: SGHRS and YFSETQ. The V and J ends lost 3 bases and 8 bases, in that order; junction bases with no gene match: 9. CDR3 amino acids: CASSSGQGGMEGYTF. The DNA of the CDR3 is TGCGCCAGCAGCTCGGGACAGGGGGGGATGGAGGGCTACACCTTC.

V gene TRBV10-3 combines with J gene TRBJ1-2; D unclear. The CDR3 loop spans 15 amino acids. In germline, CDR1 is ENHRY, CDR2 SYGVKD. Between the trimmed V and J ends, which lost 2 bases and 0 bases, there was a span of 10 bases. The DNA for the CDR3 is TGTGCCATCAGTGAGAGTCGGCAGGCTAACTATGGCTACACCTTC. It codes for CAISESRQANYGYTF.

The V and J genes are TRBV15 and TRBJ2-1; D call uncertain. Per the germline V gene, CDR1 is LNHNV and CDR2 is YYDKDF (reference sequence). This CDR3 has 14 amino acids. Trimming pared 2 bases from V and 0 bases from J, leaving 5 bases between. The CDR3 spells CATSRYGSYNEQFF. CDR3 sequence (DNA): TGTGCCACCAGCAGATATGGCTCCTACAATGAGCAGTTCTTC.

This clonotype was found a few times. This chain joins TRBV7-2 and TRBJ2-2; TRBD2 aligns across 14 bases. The V gene's germline CDR1 is SGHTA and CDR2 FQGNSA. With 8 bases clipped from V and 5 bases from J, the junction kept 4 bases outside the gene matches. The CDR3 totals 15 residues. The CDR3 spells CASGLAGGVTGELFF. The CDR3 DNA reads TGTGCCAGCGGACTAGCGGGAGGTGTAACCGGGGAGCTGTTTTTT.

V and J are TRBV20-1 and TRBJ2-4, with a possible D match to TRBD2 (6 bases). Trimming removed 6 bases at V and 1 base at J, with 10 bases between. Germline-derived CDR1 and CDR2 are DFQATT and SNEGSKA (reference sequence). The CDR3 spans 13 residues. The CDR3 coding sequence is TGCAGTGCGGTAACTAGCGCCAAAAACATTCAGTACTTC. Translating it yields CSAVTSAKNIQYF.

The chain links TRBV6-2 or TRBV6-3 to TRBJ1-5; D remains unclear. Trimming stripped 6 bases from V and 0 bases from J, with 15 bases between. CDR1 and CDR2 from the germline V gene are MNHEY and SVGEGT. The CDR3 sequence is 16 residues long. The CDR3 reads CASSPRGLSSNQPQHF. The CDR3 DNA is TGTGCCAGCAGCCCGCGAGGTTTAAGTAGCAATCAGCCCCAGCATTTT.

With regard to this clonotype: A much larger clone differs from this one at a single base, so this may be a read error. The chain employs TRBV25-1 and TRBJ2-3, with D unresolved. The ends were cut back, 3 bases at V and 5 bases at J, with 3 bases in the middle. Germline V gives CDR1 MGHDK, CDR2 SYGVNS. This CDR3 has 11 residues. The CDR3 DNA is TGTGCCAGCAGTGACGGAGATACGCAGTATTTT. It yields the protein CASSDGDTQYF. Together with reference TRBV25-1 and TRBJ2-3, the CDR3 gives the full variable domain: EADIYQTPRYLVIGTGKKITLECSQTMGHDKMYWYQQDPGMELHLIHYSYGVNSTEKGDLSSESTVSRIRTEHFPLTLESARPSHTSQYLCASSDGDTQYFGPGTRLTVL.

This clonotype has at least ten counts. The V call is TRBV28, the J call TRBJ1-1; D might be TRBD1 (6 bases). Germline CDR1 and CDR2: MDHEN and SYDVKM. This CDR3 contains 13 residues. The V gene lost 5 bases and the J gene lost 7 bases, with 14 bases spanning the gap. CDR3 sequence reads: CASSEQGKGEAFF. DNA for the CDR3: TGTGCCAGCAGTGAACAGGGAAAAGGTGAAGCTTTCTTT.

This clonotype occurred a few times. The J gene is TRBJ1-2, the V gene TRBV10-3, with 9 bases matching TRBD1. Germline-derived CDR1 and CDR2 are ENHRY and SYGVKD. The CDR3 is 12 amino acids. Trimming cost V 7 bases and J 4 bases; bases outside gene matches: 1. CDR3 amino acids: CAITDRGYGYTF. The DNA of the CDR3 is TGTGCCATCACGGACAGGGGCTATGGCTACACCTTC.

V is TRBV5-1 and J is TRBJ1-2; D call uncertain. Germline lookup yields CDR1 SGHRS and CDR2 YFSETQ. The CDR3 totals 15 residues. With 0 bases removed from V and 4 bases from J, the gap between germline ends came to 13 bases. CDR3 coding DNA: TGCGCCAGCAGCTTGGCTGATGGCAGACTCTATGGCTACACCTTC. This translates into CASSLADGRLYGYTF.

The V and J genes are TRBV3-1 and TRBJ2-3, with 8 bases identical to TRBD2. The ends lost 1 base at V and 2 bases at J; junction bases unmatched: 8. The CDR3 runs 17 residues. Germline CDR1 reads LGHDT; CDR2 reads YNNKEL (reference sequence). The CDR3: CASSQVTSVLNTDTQYF. CDR3 coding DNA: TGTGCCAGCAGCCAAGTGACTAGCGTCCTTAACACAGATACGCAGTATTTT.

Concerning this clonotype itself: This may be a read error, as it is one base from a much larger clone. CDR3 coding DNA: TGTGCCAGCAGCCCCGGGGCTAACACAGATACGCAGTATTTT. Its translation: CASSPGANTDTQYF. V gene TRBV7-2 combines with J gene TRBJ2-3; D might be TRBD1 or TRBD2, each matching 5 bases. The CDR3 contains 14 residues. Germline CDR1 SGHTA, CDR2 FQGNSA. Between the trimmed V and J ends, which lost 5 bases and 2 bases, there was a span of 11 bases.

The chain is built from TRBV15 and TRBJ1-2; D remains ambiguous. V lost 0 bases and J lost 0, with 8 bases in between. Germline assignment: CDR1 LNHNV and CDR2 YYDKDF (reference sequence). The CDR3 totals 15 residues. CDR3 bases: TGTGCCACCAGCAGAGATCCCAGAGCTAACTATGGCTACACCTTC. As protein: CATSRDPRANYGYTF. Full variable domain (outside the CDR3, taken from reference TRBV15 and TRBJ1-2): DAMVIQNPRYQVTQFGKPVTLSCSQTLNHNVMYWYQQKSSQAPKLLFHYYDKDFNNEADTPDNFQSRRPNTSFCFLDIRSPGLGDTAMYLCATSRDPRANYGYTFGSGTRLTVV.

This clonotype was observed many times. This chain uses TRBV6-1 with TRBJ2-7, with 9 bases fitting TRBD1. The V gene end was trimmed by 6 bases and the J gene end by 7 bases; junction bases not matched to a gene: 4. Germline CDR1 MNHNS, CDR2 SASEGT. CDR3 length: 12 amino acids. The CDR3 DNA sequence: TGTGCCAGCAGCAGGACAGGGGATGAGCAGTACTTC. It translates to CASSRTGDEQYF.

The J gene is TRBJ2-7, the V gene TRBV20-1; TRBD2 aligns across 9 bases. V was clipped by 1 base and J by 6 bases; unmatched bases: 16. Germline V lookup: CDR1 DFQATT, CDR2 SNEGSKA (reference sequence). The CDR3 spans 17 residues. Here the CDR3 DNA reads TGCAGTGCTAGAGGCGGGGCTAGCGGGATCCTCCCCTTCGAGCAGTACTTC. Translating it yields CSARGGASGILPFEQYF.

This clonotype appeared a single time. The chain recombines TRBV7-2 with TRBJ2-7, with D possibly TRBD2 on 6 matching bases. CDR1 is SGHTA, CDR2 FQGNSA, per germline. This CDR3 is built from 15 residues. V was pared by 6 bases and J by 7 bases, with 22 bases between. The CDR3, as DNA: TGTGCCAGCAGTTTTGATTCGGGAGTCGTTGGGGAGCAGTACTTC. Translated: CASSFDSGVVGEQYF.

This clonotype was picked up many times. V is TRBV7-2 and J is TRBJ2-1, with 9 bases that match TRBD2. This CDR3 spans 15 amino acids. Germline CDR1 reads SGHTA; CDR2 reads FQGNSA. V lost 5 bases, J lost 6 bases, and 8 bases stayed unmatched. The CDR3 protein is CASSPDSGSSNEQFF. The CDR3 coding sequence is TGTGCCAGCAGCCCCGATAGCGGGAGTTCCAATGAGCAGTTCTTC.

The gene calls are TRBV12-3 or TRBV12-4 and TRBJ2-2, with D perhaps assigned TRBD1 or TRBD2 (5 bases each). CDR3 length equals 15 residues. The V end lost 6 bases, the J end lost 1 base, and 12 bases lay between the germline ends. CDR3 DNA: TGTGCCAGCAGGGGGACGGCCTTGAACACCGGGGAGCTGTTTTTT. Amino acid sequence: CASRGTALNTGELFF.

There are a few counts of this clonotype. The chain has TRBV2 and TRBJ1-5, with 8 nucleotides matching TRBD1. V dropped 4 bases and J dropped 6; count of bases not matched to a gene: 5. CDR1 is SNHLY and CDR2 is FYNNEI in the germline V gene. The CDR3 covers 14 residues. CDR3 sequence reads: CASSVQGEVQPQHF. Here the CDR3 DNA reads TGTGCCAGCAGTGTACAGGGGGAGGTTCAGCCCCAGCATTTT.

This chain connects TRBV5-1 to TRBJ2-2; D might be TRBD1 (6 bases). Germline CDR1 is SGHRS and CDR2 is YFSETQ. Deletions cut 4 bases from V and 6 bases from J, with 16 bases between. The CDR3 extends over 15 amino acids. The CDR3 is CASSPRTGSPGELFF. CDR3 DNA sequence: TGCGCCAGCAGCCCAAGAACAGGGAGCCCCGGGGAGCTGTTTTTT.

The rearrangement joins TRBV16 to TRBJ2-7; 11 nucleotides agree with TRBD1. The germline CDR1 and CDR2 sequences are KGHSY and FQNENV. Trimming at V came to 4 bases and at J to 6 bases, leaving 5 bases not matched to a gene. The CDR3 contains 14 residues. The CDR3 nucleotides are TGTGCCAGCAGCCCCGCGGGGACAGGGGGCGAGCAGTACTTC. The encoded protein is CASSPAGTGGEQYF.